The clone carrying this TCR beta chain came up a few times. Its antigen is not identified. The CDR3 has 14 amino acids. V was clipped by 3 bases and J by 3 bases; unmatched bases: 8. Looked up from germline, CDR1 is SQVTM and CDR2 is ANQGSEA. With molecular barcodes, quantitative 5'-RACE was used to make the TCR beta libraries. TCRdb analysed the 5' RACE reads with MiXCR anew, one entry per CDR3 protein. Of fewer than 400,000 distinct CDR3 sequences detected, 8% appear once; the ten largest clones hold approximately 14%. The data derive from a study of CD8 T cells in ankylosing spondylitis. Study observations and caveats: Relatively rare in peripheral blood, disease-linked clones were also CD8+. Previously reported in reactive arthritis synovial fluid and blood were some of the motif variants. Significantly higher representation of disease-linked clones was reported for matched ankylosing spondylitis synovial fluid. Typical of ankylosing spondylitis blood, it appeared, was a TCR beta motif of eight highly homologous variants.

Sample: blood, either unsorted or a sorted T cell fraction (not recorded which). The rearrangement joins TRBV29-1 to TRBJ2-7, with TRBD1 identical over 7 bases. The source of this sequence is a male donor with ankylosing spondylitis. The DNA of the CDR3 is TGCAGCGTTGACCTGACGGGACAGAACTACGAGCAGTACTTC. This sequence encodes CSVDLTGQNYEQYF.